This TCR beta chain was obtained from a study of T-cell reconstitution after alpha-beta-depleted transplantation in children. Points from the study as a whole: Roughly two months post-transplant, alpha-beta T cells reportedly originated from several hundred graft clones that had expanded. From surviving recipient T cells and thymic progenitors came the high day-60 TCRbeta diversity observed in some patients. By one year post-transplant, T-cell counts and diversity largely arose from T cells that were newly produced.

About this clonotype itself: Its target is unknown.

This CDR3 is 14 amino acids long. The germline CDR1 and CDR2 sequences are ENHRY and SYGVKD. The V end lost 2 bases, the J end lost 3 bases, and 8 bases lay between the germline ends. For TCRbeta, the library was prepared with unique molecular identifiers. From the PCR reads, TCRdb called clonotypes with MiXCR, one entry per CDR3 protein. This sample has about 980,000 distinct CDR3 sequences, with less than 30% found just once. The sequence derives from a boy under two years old who had a stem cell transplant for SCID, so the T cells may come from the graft donor. The sample here was PBMCs, mostly from graft donor cells, taken 360 days after TCRalphabeta/CD19-depleted stem cell transplant. The rearrangement joins TRBV10-3 to TRBJ1-5; D uncertain. In nucleotides, the CDR3 is TGTGCCATCAGTGAGGGCCTGTTCAATCAGCCCCAGCATTTT. This sequence encodes CAISEGLFNQPQHF.